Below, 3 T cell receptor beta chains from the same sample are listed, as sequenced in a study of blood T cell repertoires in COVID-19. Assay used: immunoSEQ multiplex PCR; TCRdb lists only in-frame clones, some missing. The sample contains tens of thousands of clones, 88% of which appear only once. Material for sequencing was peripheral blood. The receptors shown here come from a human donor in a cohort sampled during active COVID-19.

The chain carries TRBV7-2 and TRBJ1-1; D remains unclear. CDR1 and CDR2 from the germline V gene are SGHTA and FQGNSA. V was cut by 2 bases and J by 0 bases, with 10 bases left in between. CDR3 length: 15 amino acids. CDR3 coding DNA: TGTGCCAGCAGCTTAAGAGGGTGGATGAACACTGAAGCTTTCTTT. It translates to CASSLRGWMNTEAFF. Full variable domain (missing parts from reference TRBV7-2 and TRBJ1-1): GAGVSQSPSNKVTEKGKDVELRCDPISGHTALYWYRQSLGQGLEFLIYFQGNSAPDKSGLPSDRFSAERTGGSVSTLTIQRTQQEDSAVYLCASSLRGWMNTEAFFGQGTRLTVV.

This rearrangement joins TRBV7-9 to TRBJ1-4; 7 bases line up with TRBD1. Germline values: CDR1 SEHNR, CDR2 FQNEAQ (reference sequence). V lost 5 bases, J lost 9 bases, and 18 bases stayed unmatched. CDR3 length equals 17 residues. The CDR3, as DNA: TGTGCCAGCAGCATCGGCGGAGGGTCAGGGGGGAATCAAAAACTGTTTTTT. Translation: CASSIGGGSGGNQKLFF.

The CDR3 sequence: CASSPAGGSRETQYF. CDR3 DNA sequence: TGTGCCAGCTCACCGGCTGGGGGCAGTCGAGAGACCCAGTACTTC. The chain uses TRBV18 and TRBJ2-5; D is perhaps TRBD1 (6 bases). Per the germline V gene, CDR1 is KGHSH and CDR2 is LQKENI. Trimming removed 3 bases at V and 4 bases at J, with 15 bases between. CDR3 length equals 15 residues.